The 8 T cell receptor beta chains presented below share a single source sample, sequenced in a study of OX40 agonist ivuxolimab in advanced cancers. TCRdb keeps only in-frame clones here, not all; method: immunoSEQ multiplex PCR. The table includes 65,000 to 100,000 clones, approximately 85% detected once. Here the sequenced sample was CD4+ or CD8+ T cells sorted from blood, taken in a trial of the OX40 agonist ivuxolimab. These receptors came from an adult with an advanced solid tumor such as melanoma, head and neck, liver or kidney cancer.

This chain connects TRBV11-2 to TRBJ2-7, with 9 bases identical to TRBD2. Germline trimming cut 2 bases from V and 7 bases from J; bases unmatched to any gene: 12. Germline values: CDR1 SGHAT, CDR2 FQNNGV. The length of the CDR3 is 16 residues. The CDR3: CASSLLSGLAVGEQYF. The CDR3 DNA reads TGTGCCAGCAGCTTATTATCGGGACTAGCCGTCGGGGAGCAGTACTTC.

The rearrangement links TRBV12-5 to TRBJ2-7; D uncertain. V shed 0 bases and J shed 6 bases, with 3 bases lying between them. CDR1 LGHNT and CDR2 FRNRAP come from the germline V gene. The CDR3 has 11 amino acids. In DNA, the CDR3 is TGTGCTAGTGGTTTGGTACGCGAGCAGTACTTC. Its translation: CASGLVREQYF.

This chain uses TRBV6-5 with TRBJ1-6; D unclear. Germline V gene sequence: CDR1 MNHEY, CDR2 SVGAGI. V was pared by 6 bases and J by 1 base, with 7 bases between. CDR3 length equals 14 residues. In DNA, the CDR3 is TGTGCCAGCAGACGGGGTTCCTATAATTCACCCCTCCACTTT. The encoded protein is CASRRGSYNSPLHF.

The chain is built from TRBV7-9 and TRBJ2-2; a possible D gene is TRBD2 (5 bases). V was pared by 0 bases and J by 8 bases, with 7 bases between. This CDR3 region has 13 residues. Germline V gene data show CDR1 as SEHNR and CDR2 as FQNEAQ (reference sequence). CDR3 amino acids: CASSLADSGELFF. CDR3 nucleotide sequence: TGTGCCAGCAGCTTAGCGGACTCGGGGGAGCTGTTTTTT.

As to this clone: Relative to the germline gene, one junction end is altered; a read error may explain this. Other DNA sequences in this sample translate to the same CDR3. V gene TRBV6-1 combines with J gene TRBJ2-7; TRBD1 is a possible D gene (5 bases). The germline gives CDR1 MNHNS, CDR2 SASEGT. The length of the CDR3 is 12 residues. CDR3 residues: CASSDSFYEQYF. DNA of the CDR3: TGTGCCAGTAGTGACAGTTTCTACGAGCAGTACTTC.

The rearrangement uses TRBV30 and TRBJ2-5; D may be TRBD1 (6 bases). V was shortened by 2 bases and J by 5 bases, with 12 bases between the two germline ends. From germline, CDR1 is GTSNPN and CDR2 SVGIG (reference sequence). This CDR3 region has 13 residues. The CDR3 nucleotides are TGTGCCTGGAGTCCAGGGGACGGGGAGACCCAGTACTTC. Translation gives CAWSPGDGETQYF.

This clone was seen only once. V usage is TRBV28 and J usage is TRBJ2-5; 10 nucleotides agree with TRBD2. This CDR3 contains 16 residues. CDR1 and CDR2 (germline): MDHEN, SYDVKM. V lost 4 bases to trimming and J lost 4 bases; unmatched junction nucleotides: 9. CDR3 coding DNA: TGTGCCAGCAGTTCCTCTTCCGGGACTAGCGTAGAGACCCAGTACTTC. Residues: CASSSSSGTSVETQYF.

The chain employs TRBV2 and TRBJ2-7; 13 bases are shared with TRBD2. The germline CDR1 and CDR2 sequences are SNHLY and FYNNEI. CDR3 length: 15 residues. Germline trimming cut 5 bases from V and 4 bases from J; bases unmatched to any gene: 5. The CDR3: CASSPRTSGSYEQYF. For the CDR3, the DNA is TGTGCCAGCAGTCCCCGGACTAGCGGGAGTTACGAGCAGTACTTC.